Following are 2 T cell receptor beta chains from one sample sequenced in a study of chemoradiotherapy in HPV16-positive cancers. Generated by immunoSEQ multiplex PCR, the TCRdb table keeps only in-frame clones and is missing some. The sample has over 15,000 clones, around 84% seen once. The input for sequencing was blood, taken from a patient who underwent chemoradiotherapy. Receptor source: a human donor with HPV-associated anogenital cancer.

This sequence joins TRBV7-9 and TRBJ2-2; D remains unclear. The CDR3 contains 12 residues. Germline V gene lookup returns CDR1 SEHNR and CDR2 FQNEAQ (reference sequence). Deletions cut 5 bases from V and 0 bases from J, with 1 base between. The chain's CDR3 is CASSPNTGELFF. As DNA, the CDR3 is TGTGCCAGCAGCCCGAACACCGGGGAGCTGTTTTTT. Based on the CDR3 plus reference TRBV7-9 and TRBJ2-2, the full variable domain is DTGVSQNPRHKITKRGQNVTFRCDPISEHNRLYWYRQTLGQGPEFLTYFQNEAQLEKSRLLSDRFSAERPKGSFSTLEIQRTEQGDSAMYLCASSPNTGELFFGEGSRLTVL.

The chain employs TRBV19 and TRBJ2-1; 9 bases fit TRBD2. This CDR3 has 17 amino acids. Trimming took 5 bases from V and 10 from J; bases not matched to a gene: 18. Germline V gene lookup returns CDR1 LNHDA and CDR2 SQIVND (reference sequence). CDR3 DNA: TGTGCCAGTAGTTTGGGGAAGCGGGGCGGGGGGGCCAGGGAGCAGTTCTTC. Protein sequence: CASSLGKRGGGAREQFF.